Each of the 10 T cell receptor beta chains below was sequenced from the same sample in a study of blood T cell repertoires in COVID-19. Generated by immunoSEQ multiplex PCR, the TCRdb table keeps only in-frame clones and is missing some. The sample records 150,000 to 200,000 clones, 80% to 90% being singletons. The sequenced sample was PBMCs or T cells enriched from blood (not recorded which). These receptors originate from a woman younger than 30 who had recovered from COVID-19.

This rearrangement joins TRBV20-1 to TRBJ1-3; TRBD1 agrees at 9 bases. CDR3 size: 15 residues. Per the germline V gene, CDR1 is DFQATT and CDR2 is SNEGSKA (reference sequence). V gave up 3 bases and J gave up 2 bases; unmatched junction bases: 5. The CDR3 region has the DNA TGCAGTGCTAGTCCCGGGACAGGGCCTGGAAACACCATATATTTT. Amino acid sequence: CSASPGTGPGNTIYF.

CDR3 protein: CSAGTGSLREQFF. The CDR3 DNA reads TGCAGCGCTGGGACAGGGTCTCTTCGAGAGCAGTTCTTC. The gene calls are TRBV29-1 and TRBJ2-1, with 9 bases fitting TRBD1. Per germline, CDR1 SQVTM and CDR2 ANQGSEA. V lost 7 bases to trimming and J lost 10 bases; unmatched junction nucleotides: 11. This CDR3 comprises 13 residues.

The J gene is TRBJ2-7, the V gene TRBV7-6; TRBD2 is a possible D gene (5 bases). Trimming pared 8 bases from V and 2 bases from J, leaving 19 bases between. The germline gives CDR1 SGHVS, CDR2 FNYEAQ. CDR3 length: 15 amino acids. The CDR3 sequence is CASAVDGSGPYEQYF. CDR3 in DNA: TGTGCCAGCGCGGTAGACGGCAGCGGACCCTACGAGCAGTACTTC. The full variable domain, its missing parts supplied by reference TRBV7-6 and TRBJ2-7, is GAGVSQSPRYKVTKRGQDVALRCDPISGHVSLYWYRQALGQGPEFLTYFNYEAQQDKSGLPNDRFSAERPEGSISTLTIQRTEQRDSAMYRCASAVDGSGPYEQYFGPGTRLTVT.

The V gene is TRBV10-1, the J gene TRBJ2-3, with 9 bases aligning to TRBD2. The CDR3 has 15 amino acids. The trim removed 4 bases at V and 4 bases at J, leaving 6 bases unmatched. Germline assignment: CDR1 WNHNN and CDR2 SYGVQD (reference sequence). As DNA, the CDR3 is TGCGCCAGCAGTGGGGCTAGCGGGGAGTCAGATACGCAGTATTTT. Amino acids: CASSGASGESDTQYF.

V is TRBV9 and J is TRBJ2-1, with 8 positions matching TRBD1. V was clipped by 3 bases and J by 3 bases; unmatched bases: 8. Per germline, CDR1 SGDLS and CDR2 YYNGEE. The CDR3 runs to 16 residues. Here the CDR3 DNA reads TGTGCCAGCAGCGGGAGAGGACAGGGAGGCTACAATGAGCAGTTCTTC. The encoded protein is CASSGRGQGGYNEQFF.

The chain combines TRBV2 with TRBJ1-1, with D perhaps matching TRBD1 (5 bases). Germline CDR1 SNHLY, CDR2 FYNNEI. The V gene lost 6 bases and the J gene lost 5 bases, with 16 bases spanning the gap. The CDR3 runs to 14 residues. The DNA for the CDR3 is TGTGCCAGCAGGGGTTCGGGAGGGGTTACTGAAGCTTTCTTT. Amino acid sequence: CASRGSGGVTEAFF.

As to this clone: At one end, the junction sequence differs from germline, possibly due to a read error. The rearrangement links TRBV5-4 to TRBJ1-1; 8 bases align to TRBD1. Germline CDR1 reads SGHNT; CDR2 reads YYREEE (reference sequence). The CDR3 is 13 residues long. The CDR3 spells CASSRGQGTDAFF. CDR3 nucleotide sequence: TGTGCCAGCAGCCGCGGACAGGGCACTGACGCTTTCTTT.

The CDR3 protein is CASTESDRGDTQYF. CDR3 nucleotide sequence: TGTGCCAGCACCGAGTCGGACAGGGGAGATACGCAGTATTTT. The V call is TRBV28, the J call TRBJ2-3; 9 nucleotides agree with TRBD1. Germline V gene sequence: CDR1 MDHEN, CDR2 SYDVKM. There are 14 residues in the CDR3. Trimming cost V 7 bases and J 5 bases; bases outside gene matches: 7.

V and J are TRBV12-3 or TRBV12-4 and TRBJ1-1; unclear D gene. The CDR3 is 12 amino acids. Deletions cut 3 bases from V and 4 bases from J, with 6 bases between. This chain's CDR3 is CASSLTGTEAFF. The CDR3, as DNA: TGTGCCAGCAGTTTGACGGGCACTGAAGCTTTCTTT.

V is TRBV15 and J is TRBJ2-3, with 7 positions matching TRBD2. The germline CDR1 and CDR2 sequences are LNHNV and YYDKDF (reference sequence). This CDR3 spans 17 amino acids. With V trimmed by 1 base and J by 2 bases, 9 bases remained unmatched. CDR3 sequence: CATSRASTSPYTDTQYF. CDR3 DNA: TGTGCCACCAGCAGAGCTTCGACTAGCCCTTACACAGATACGCAGTATTTT.